Shown below are 17 T cell receptor beta chains from a single sample sequenced in a study of T cells in localized non-small cell lung cancer. Repertoires were generated with immunoSEQ multiplex PCR, while TCRdb's copy carries only in-frame clones and drops some. Of some 64,000 clones listed, roughly 80% are singletons. Here the sequenced sample was PBMCs, taken before any cancer treatment. The source of these receptors is a man aged 40-75 years with stage II lung adenocarcinoma.

V and J are TRBV6-6 and TRBJ2-5; tentatively, D is TRBD1 (6 bases). The CDR3 is 15 residues long. Germline V gene sequence: CDR1 MNHNY, CDR2 SVGAGI (reference sequence). Trimming pared 4 bases from V and 1 base from J, leaving 13 bases between. The CDR3 region has the DNA TGTGCCAGCAGTTCCATCGGACAGTTCCAAGAGACCCAGTACTTC. Translation: CASSSIGQFQETQYF.

This chain connects TRBV28 to TRBJ1-1, with TRBD1 identical over 8 bases. V lost 6 bases, J lost 3 bases, and 6 bases stayed unmatched. Per germline, CDR1 MDHEN and CDR2 SYDVKM. The CDR3 spans 14 residues. CDR3 DNA sequence: TGTGCCAGCAGGGCAGGGGGCTGGGACACTGAAGCTTTCTTT. Translated: CASRAGGWDTEAFF.

This sequence joins TRBV19 and TRBJ2-7; a possible D gene is TRBD1 (6 bases). Between the trimmed V and J ends, which lost 6 bases and 7 bases, there was a span of 7 bases. The CDR3 covers 10 residues. Germline CDR1 reads LNHDA; CDR2 reads SQIVND (reference sequence). The CDR3 protein is CASRRGEQYF. For the CDR3, the DNA is TGTGCCAGTAGGAGGGGGGAGCAGTACTTC.

Relative to its sample, this clone is medium-sized. The CDR3 loop is CASSQVGTELKYGYTF. CDR3 nucleotides: TGTGCCAGCAGCCAAGTGGGGACAGAACTAAAGTATGGCTACACCTTC. The genes are TRBV14 and TRBJ1-2; TRBD1 matches 7 bases. The CDR3 has 16 amino acids. The germline gives CDR1 SGHDN, CDR2 FVKESK. Germline trimming cut 1 base from V and 5 bases from J; bases unmatched to any gene: 10.

For this clone: The same CDR3 arises from other DNA sequences in this sample as well. The chain joins TRBV7-2 to TRBJ1-4; 8 positions agree with TRBD1. CDR1 is SGHTA, CDR2 FQGNSA, per germline. J lost 0 bases, V lost 5 bases, and 2 bases had no gene match. The CDR3 has 15 residues. CDR3 sequence: CASSPDRATNEKLFF. DNA of the CDR3: TGTGCCAGCAGCCCGGACAGGGCAACTAATGAAAAACTGTTTTTT.

The chain couples TRBV7-2 to TRBJ2-3; tentatively, D is TRBD2 (6 bases). CDR3 length equals 14 residues. Germline V CDR1 and CDR2: SGHTA, FQGNSA. V dropped 1 base and J dropped 4 bases, with 9 bases sitting between them. CDR3 in DNA: TGTGCCAGCAGCTTAGGAGCGGGTGCAGATACGCAGTATTTT. Residues: CASSLGAGADTQYF. The full variable domain, completed using reference TRBV7-2 and TRBJ2-3, is GAGVSQSPSNKVTEKGKDVELRCDPISGHTALYWYRQSLGQGLEFLIYFQGNSAPDKSGLPSDRFSAERTGGSVSTLTIQRTQQEDSAVYLCASSLGAGADTQYFGPGTRLTVL.

The genes are TRBV28 and TRBJ1-1; D is possibly TRBD1 (6 bases). The CDR3 runs 13 residues. Trimming removed 5 bases at V and 7 bases at J, with 14 bases between. The germline V gene has CDR1 MDHEN and CDR2 SYDVKM. CDR3 DNA: TGTGCCAGCAGTGTACAGGGTATCAATGAAGCTTTCTTT. This encodes CASSVQGINEAFF.

J is TRBJ1-1 and V is TRBV6-5, with D possibly being TRBD1 (5 bases). CDR3 length equals 14 residues. The V end lost 7 bases, the J end lost 1 base, and 13 bases lay between the germline ends. In germline, CDR1 is MNHEY, CDR2 SVGAGI. CDR3 sequence reads: CASIPGFGNTEAFF. In nucleotides, the CDR3 is TGTGCCAGCATCCCAGGGTTCGGGAACACTGAAGCTTTCTTT.

V is TRBV7-2 and J is TRBJ2-5; possibly TRBD1 for D (5 bases). The V end lost 4 bases, the J end lost 1 base, and 7 bases lay between the germline ends. Germline V gene lookup returns CDR1 SGHTA and CDR2 FQGNSA. The CDR3 is 13 amino acids. In nucleotides, the CDR3 is TGTGCCAGCAGCTCCAGGGTCCAAGAGACCCAGTACTTC. It encodes CASSSRVQETQYF.

This chain links TRBV19 with TRBJ1-1; D is undetermined. Trimming removed 3 bases from V and 5 bases from J, with 10 bases in between. Germline values: CDR1 LNHDA, CDR2 SQIVND (reference sequence). CDR3 size: 13 residues. The CDR3 region is CASSISTYTEAFF. The CDR3 bases are TGTGCCAGTAGTATTAGTACATATACTGAAGCTTTCTTT. Supplemented by reference TRBV19 and TRBJ1-1, the full variable domain reads DGGITQSPKYLFRKEGQNVTLSCEQNLNHDAMYWYRQDPGQGLRLIYYSQIVNDFQKGDIAEGYSVSREKKESFPLTVTSAQKNPTAFYLCASSISTYTEAFFGQGTRLTVV.

The chain couples TRBV11-2 to TRBJ2-1, with 9 bases fitting TRBD2. Per germline, CDR1 SGHAT and CDR2 FQNNGV. V was pared by 4 bases and J by 0 bases, with 7 bases of the junction left unmatched. The CDR3 totals 17 residues. The CDR3 region is CASSSGLAGSSYNEQFF. The CDR3 DNA reads TGTGCCAGCAGCTCGGGGCTAGCGGGGAGCTCCTACAATGAGCAGTTCTTC.

The chain uses TRBV28 and TRBJ2-6; no clear D gene. The CDR3 contains 15 residues. Trimming removed 3 bases from V and 0 bases from J, with 6 bases in between. Germline V lookup: CDR1 MDHEN, CDR2 SYDVKM. CDR3 bases: TGTGCCAGCAGTTTGAGAATCTCTGGGGCCAACGTCCTGACTTTC. This translates into CASSLRISGANVLTF.

V usage is TRBV6-1 and J usage is TRBJ2-3, with D possibly being TRBD1 or TRBD2 (5 bases each). V was cut by 5 bases and J by 0 bases, with 9 bases left in between. Germline CDR1 and CDR2: MNHNS and SASEGT. The CDR3 totals 14 residues. This CDR3 reads CASSRGASTDTQYF. The CDR3 nucleotides read TGTGCCAGCAGTAGGGGAGCTAGCACAGATACGCAGTATTTT.

The gene calls are TRBV6-1 and TRBJ2-7; D possibly matches TRBD1 or TRBD2 (5 bases each). V lost 8 bases and J 0 bases, leaving 11 bases between the germline ends. The CDR3 has 13 amino acids. Germline V gene lookup returns CDR1 MNHNS and CDR2 SASEGT. The CDR3 bases are TGTGCCAGCTCAGGGACGGCCTCCTACGAGCAGTACTTC. Translation: CASSGTASYEQYF.

The chain has TRBV11-3 and TRBJ2-2, with no clear D. Germline V lookup: CDR1 SGHNT, CDR2 YENEEA. V was trimmed by 5 bases and J by 2 bases, leaving 9 bases between them. The CDR3 has 14 residues. The CDR3 DNA sequence: TGTGCCAGCAGCCCCCGGGTCAACACCGGGGAGCTGTTTTTT. It translates to CASSPRVNTGELFF.

This clone appeared a single time. This sequence joins TRBV7-3 and TRBJ2-7, with D maybe TRBD2 (6 bases). CDR1 is SGHTA and CDR2 is FQGTGA in the germline V gene. Trimming removed 11 bases at V and 0 bases at J, with 8 bases between. CDR3 length: 11 amino acids. The CDR3 sequence is CASGDSYEQYF. For the CDR3, the DNA is TGTGCCTCGGGGGACTCCTACGAGCAGTACTTC.

The V gene is TRBV25-1, the J gene TRBJ2-3; possibly TRBD1 for D (5 bases). Trimming left V 0 bases short and J 3 bases short, with 13 bases between. Per germline, CDR1 MGHDK and CDR2 SYGVNS. This CDR3 has 16 residues. This CDR3 is CASSEYGLRGTDTQYF. The CDR3 DNA reads TGTGCCAGCAGTGAATACGGGTTAAGGGGAACAGATACGCAGTATTTT.